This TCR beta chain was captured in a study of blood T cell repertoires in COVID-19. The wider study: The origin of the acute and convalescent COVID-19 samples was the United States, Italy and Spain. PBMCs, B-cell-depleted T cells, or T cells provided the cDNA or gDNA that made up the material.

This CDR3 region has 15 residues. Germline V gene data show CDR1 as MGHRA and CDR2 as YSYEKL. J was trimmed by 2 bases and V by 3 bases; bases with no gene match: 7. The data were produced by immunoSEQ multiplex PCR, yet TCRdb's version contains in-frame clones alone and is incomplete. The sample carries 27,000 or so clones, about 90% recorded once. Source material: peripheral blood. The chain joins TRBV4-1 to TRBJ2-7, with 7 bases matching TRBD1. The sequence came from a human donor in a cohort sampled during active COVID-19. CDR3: CASSHGTVNPYEQYF. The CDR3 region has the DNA TGCGCCAGCAGCCACGGGACAGTAAATCCCTACGAGCAGTACTTC.